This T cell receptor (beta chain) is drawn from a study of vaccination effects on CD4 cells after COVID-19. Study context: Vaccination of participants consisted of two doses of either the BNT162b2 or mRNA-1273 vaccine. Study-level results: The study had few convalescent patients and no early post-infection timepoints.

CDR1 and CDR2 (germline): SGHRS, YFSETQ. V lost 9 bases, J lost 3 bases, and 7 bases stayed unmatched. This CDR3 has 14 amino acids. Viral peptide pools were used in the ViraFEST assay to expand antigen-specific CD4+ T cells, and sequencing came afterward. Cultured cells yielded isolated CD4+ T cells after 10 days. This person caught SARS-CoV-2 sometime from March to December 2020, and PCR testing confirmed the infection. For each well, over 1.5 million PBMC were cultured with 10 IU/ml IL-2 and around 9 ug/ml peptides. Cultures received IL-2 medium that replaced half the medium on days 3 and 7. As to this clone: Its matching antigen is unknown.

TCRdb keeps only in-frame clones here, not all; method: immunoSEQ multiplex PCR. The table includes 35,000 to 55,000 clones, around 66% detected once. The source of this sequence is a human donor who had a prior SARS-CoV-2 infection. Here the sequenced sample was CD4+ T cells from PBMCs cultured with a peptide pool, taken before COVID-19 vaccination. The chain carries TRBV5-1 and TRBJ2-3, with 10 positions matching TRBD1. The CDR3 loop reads CATGTGDSTDTQYF. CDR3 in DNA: TGCGCCACCGGGACAGGGGACAGTACAGATACGCAGTATTTT. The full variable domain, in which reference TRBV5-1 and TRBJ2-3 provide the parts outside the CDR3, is KAGVTQTPRYLIKTRGQQVTLSCSPISGHRSVSWYQQTPGQGLQFLFEYFSETQRNKGNFPGRFSGRQFSNSRSEMNVSTLELGDSALYLCATGTGDSTDTQYFGPGTRLTVL.